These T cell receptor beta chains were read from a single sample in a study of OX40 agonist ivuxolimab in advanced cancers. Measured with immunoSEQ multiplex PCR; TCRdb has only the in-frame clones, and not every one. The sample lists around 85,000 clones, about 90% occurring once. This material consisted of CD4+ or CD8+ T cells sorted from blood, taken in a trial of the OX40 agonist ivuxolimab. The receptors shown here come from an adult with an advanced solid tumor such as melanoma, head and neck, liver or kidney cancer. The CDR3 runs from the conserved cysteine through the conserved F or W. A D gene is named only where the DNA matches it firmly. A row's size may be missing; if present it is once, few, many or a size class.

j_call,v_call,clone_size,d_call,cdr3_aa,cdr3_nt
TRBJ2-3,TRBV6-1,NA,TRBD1,CASSERQGLTDTQYF,TGTGCCAGCAGTGAAAGACAGGGGTTGACAGATACGCAGTATTTT
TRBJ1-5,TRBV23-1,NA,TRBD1,CASIPITDRVDQPQHF,TGCGCCAGCATTCCAATTACAGACAGGGTTGATCAGCCCCAGCATTTT
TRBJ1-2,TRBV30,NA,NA,CAWSYWSNYGYTF,TGTGCCTGGAGTTATTGGTCTAACTATGGCTACACCTTC
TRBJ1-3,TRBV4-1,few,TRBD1,CASSQDRGRWAGNTIYF,TGCGCCAGCAGCCAGGACAGGGGGCGGTGGGCTGGAAACACCATATATTTT
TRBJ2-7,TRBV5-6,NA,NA,CASSLGRDYEQYF,TGTGCCAGCAGCTTGGGTCGGGACTACGAGCAGTACTTC
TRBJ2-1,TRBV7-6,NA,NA,CASSSLLGVGEQFF,TGTGCCAGCAGCTCTCTTCTCGGAGTTGGTGAGCAGTTCTTC
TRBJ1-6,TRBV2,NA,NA,CASSGRGSYNSPLHF,TGTGCCAGCAGTGGGAGGGGGAGTTATAATTCACCCCTCCACTTT
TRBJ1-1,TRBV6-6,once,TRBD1,CASSYSTGRGEAFF,TGTGCCAGCAGTTACTCGACAGGGAGGGGTGAAGCTTTCTTT
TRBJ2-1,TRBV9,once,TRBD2,CASSPGLSGGAGEQFF,TGTGCCAGCAGCCCGGGACTAAGCGGGGGGGCGGGTGAGCAGTTCTTC
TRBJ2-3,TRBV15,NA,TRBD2,CATSRPPGGVTDTQYF,TGTGCCACCAGCAGACCCCCGGGGGGAGTGACAGATACGCAGTATTTT
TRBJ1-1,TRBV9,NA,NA,CASSVFGTGEAFF,TGTGCCAGCAGCGTATTCGGGACTGGTGAAGCTTTCTTT
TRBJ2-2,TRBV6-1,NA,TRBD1,CASTIQGAGELFF,TGTGCCAGCACCATACAGGGGGCCGGGGAGCTGTTTTTT
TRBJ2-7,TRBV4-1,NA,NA,CASSQGSDEQYF,TGCGCCAGCAGCCAGGGATCTGACGAGCAGTACTTC
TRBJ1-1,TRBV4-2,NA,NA,CASSQDPLAGVNTEAFF,TGTGCCAGCAGCCAAGACCCCTTGGCAGGAGTGAACACTGAAGCTTTCTTT
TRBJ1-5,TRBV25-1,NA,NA,CASTAGGNQPQHF,TGTGCCAGCACCGCTGGGGGAAATCAGCCCCAGCATTTT
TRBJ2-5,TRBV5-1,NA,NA,CASSPRGSQETQYF,TGCGCCAGCAGCCCGAGGGGGAGCCAAGAGACCCAGTACTTC